This passage covers 15 T cell receptor beta chains from one sample sequenced in a study of post-analysis software for immune sequencing data. Overall study findings and caveats: In patients, about five TRBV segments were more frequent than in controls, with TRBV5-6, TRBV5-1 and TRBV20-1 among them.

No antigens are known for them. Incorporated into the TCR beta cDNA libraries were unique molecular identifiers, which served to reduce PCR and sequencing biases. TCRdb analysed the PCR reads with MiXCR anew, one entry per CDR3 protein. The sample includes roughly 800,000 distinct CDR3 sequences, 40% to 55% of them seen just once. The sample was blood. All receptors derive from a girl aged 10-17 years with multiple sclerosis.

This chain links TRBV7-3 with TRBJ2-7; D call uncertain. The CDR3 consists of 16 residues. Trimming cost V 7 bases and J 3 bases, with 22 bases left between them. In germline, CDR1 is SGHTA, CDR2 FQGTGA. DNA of the CDR3: TGTGCCAGCATCCCGGCGAGCGCGACTTCCAACTACGAGCAGTACTTC. This translates into CASIPASATSNYEQYF.

Note on this clonotype: A much larger clone differs by one base, so this may be a read error. The chain couples TRBV10-3 to TRBJ2-7; unclear D gene. The J call may be mistaken, given a closer DNA end match to TRBJ2-5. Germline lookup yields CDR1 ENHRY and CDR2 SYGVKD. This CDR3 contains 11 residues. CDR3 protein: CAIGESETQYF. In nucleotides, the CDR3 is TGTGCCATCGGTGAGTCCGAGACCCAGTACTTC.

In its sample, this clonotype was seen a few times. The chain joins TRBV24-1 to TRBJ2-5; either TRBD1 or TRBD2 may supply D (6 bases each). Trimming shortened V by 0 bases and J by 5 bases, and 18 bases separated the two germline ends. The CDR3 loop spans 17 amino acids. Germline assignment: CDR1 KGHDR and CDR2 SFDVKD. CDR3 loop: CATSDLSPEGGIETQYF. The CDR3 DNA reads as TGTGCCACCAGTGATTTGTCCCCAGAGGGGGGTATTGAGACCCAGTACTTC.

The rearrangement uses TRBV10-3 and TRBJ2-3, with 11 bases matching TRBD2. This CDR3 spans 15 amino acids. Trimming removed 4 bases from V and 6 bases from J; junction bases left unmatched: 6. In germline, CDR1 is ENHRY, CDR2 SYGVKD. The CDR3 DNA is TGTGCCATCAGTGGTAACGGACTAGCGGGCGATACGCAGTATTTT. Translating it yields CAISGNGLAGDTQYF.

The gene calls are TRBV29-1 and TRBJ1-2; no clear D gene. V lost 6 bases to trimming and J lost 3 bases, with 14 bases between them. The germline CDR1 and CDR2 sequences are SQVTM and ANQGSEA. This CDR3 has 13 amino acids. The CDR3 DNA follows: TGCAGCGTGGGAGTTGGGGTGGACTATGGCTACACCTTC. Translation: CSVGVGVDYGYTF.

The genes are TRBV13 and TRBJ1-4; 8 bases map to TRBD1. The CDR3 is 15 amino acids. V shed 6 bases, J shed 3 bases, and the junction held 6 bases outside the gene matches. Germline loops: CDR1 PRHDT, CDR2 FYEKMQ (reference sequence). The CDR3 here is CASRSGTGANEKLFF. CDR3 DNA sequence: TGTGCCAGCAGAAGCGGGACAGGCGCTAATGAAAAACTGTTTTTT.

The chain combines TRBV10-3 with TRBJ1-2; the D is unclear. CDR1 and CDR2 from the germline V gene are ENHRY and SYGVKD. There are 15 residues in the CDR3. V gave up 0 bases and J gave up 4 bases, with 12 bases separating them. The CDR3 sequence is CAISESGSSGYGYTF. In DNA, the CDR3 is TGTGCCATCAGTGAGTCGGGGTCAAGTGGCTATGGCTACACCTTC.

Points on this clonotype: A clone one base away is much larger, so this may be a read error. The rearrangement links TRBV13 to TRBJ2-7; 10 bases are shared with TRBD2. The V gene end was trimmed by 6 bases and the J gene end by 0 bases; junction bases not matched to a gene: 2. Germline values: CDR1 PRHDT, CDR2 FYEKMQ (reference sequence). The CDR3 has 14 amino acids. In DNA, the CDR3 is TGTGCCAGCAGACCTAGCGGGAGCTCCTACGAGCAGTACTTC. It translates to CASRPSGSSYEQYF.

The rearrangement links TRBV9 to TRBJ1-2, with D hard to call. This CDR3 is built from 17 residues. In germline, CDR1 is SGDLS, CDR2 YYNGEE. Trimming removed 0 bases at V and 2 bases at J, with 17 bases between. The DNA of the CDR3 is TGTGCCAGCAGCGTAGAGCCCTGGGCAGATAGAAACTATGGCTACACCTTC. Translated, it gives CASSVEPWADRNYGYTF. The full variable domain, completed using reference TRBV9 and TRBJ1-2, is DSGVTQTPKHLITATGQRVTLRCSPRSGDLSVYWYQQSLDQGLQFLIQYYNGEERAKGNILERFSAQQFPDLHSELNLSSLELGDSALYFCASSVEPWADRNYGYTFGSGTRLTVV.

Regarding this clonotype: A read error may explain this, as a much larger clone is one base away. The genes are TRBV12-5 and TRBJ2-1, with a tentative D call TRBD1 (5 bases). The CDR3 totals 16 residues. In germline, CDR1 is LGHNT, CDR2 FRNRAP. CDR3 loop: CASGLGEAYNRGERFF. In nucleotides, the CDR3 is TGTGCTAGTGGTTTGGGAGAGGCGTACAATAGGGGTGAGCGGTTCTTC.

Comments on this clonotype: The junction departs from the called germline gene at one end, perhaps through a read error. The chain employs TRBV27 and TRBJ1-2, with D possibly matching TRBD1 (6 bases). The CDR3 has 14 amino acids. The germline V gene has CDR1 MNHEY and CDR2 SMNVEV (reference sequence). CDR3 DNA: TGTGCCAACAGTTTATCGGGGGGGGCAACTGGCTACACCTTC. This codes for CANSLSGGATGYTF.

This clonotype was observed a few times. The chain uses TRBV3-1 and TRBJ2-1; 9 bases align to TRBD2. The CDR3 runs to 13 residues. Germline V gives CDR1 LGHDT, CDR2 YNNKEL (reference sequence). The V gene end was trimmed by 1 base and the J gene end by 13 bases; junction bases not matched to a gene: 5. The CDR3 nucleotides read TGTGCCAGCAGCCAAGTAGCGGGAGATTATCAGTTCTTC. Protein sequence: CASSQVAGDYQFF.

Notes on this clonotype: A much larger clone sits a single nucleotide away, making a read error possible. The gene calls are TRBV4-1 and TRBJ2-5, with a weak D call TRBD2 (9 bases). The DNA matches TRBJ2-1 better at its end, which makes the J call doubtful. Germline CDR1 and CDR2: MGHRA and YSYEKL. The CDR3 consists of 16 residues. The CDR3 here is CASSPGGGRDQETQFF. Here the CDR3 DNA reads TGCGCCAGCAGCCCAGGGGGCGGGAGGGACCAAGAGACCCAGTTCTTC.

V gene TRBV6-5 combines with J gene TRBJ1-1; D is unresolved. V dropped 4 bases and J dropped 7 bases, with 19 bases sitting between them. This CDR3 has 15 residues. In germline, CDR1 is MNHEY, CDR2 SVGAGI. In DNA, the CDR3 is TGTGCCAGCAGTTCCCTTCCGGCCAAGGAAGGTGAAGCTTTCTTT. Amino acids: CASSSLPAKEGEAFF.

The genes are TRBV27 and TRBJ2-7; a weak D match, TRBD1 (6 bases). Gene TRBJ2-5 matches the end of the DNA better, so the J call may be wrong. This CDR3 is built from 14 residues. Germline V gene sequence: CDR1 MNHEY, CDR2 SMNVEV (reference sequence). The DNA of the CDR3 is TGTGCCAGCAGTTCGACAGGCACGTGGGAGACCCAGTACTTC. Translated: CASSSTGTWETQYF.